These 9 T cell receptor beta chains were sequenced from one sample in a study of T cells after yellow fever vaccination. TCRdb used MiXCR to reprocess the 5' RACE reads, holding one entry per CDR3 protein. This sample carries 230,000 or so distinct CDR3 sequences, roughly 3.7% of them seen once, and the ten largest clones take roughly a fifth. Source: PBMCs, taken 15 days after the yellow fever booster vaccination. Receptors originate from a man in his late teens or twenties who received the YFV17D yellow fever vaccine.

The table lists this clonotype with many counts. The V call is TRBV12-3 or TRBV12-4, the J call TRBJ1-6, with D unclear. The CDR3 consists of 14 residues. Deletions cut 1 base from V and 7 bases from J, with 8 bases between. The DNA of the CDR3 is TGTGCCAGCAGTTTAGGGGCCCTAAATTCACCCCTCCACTTT. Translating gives CASSLGALNSPLHF.

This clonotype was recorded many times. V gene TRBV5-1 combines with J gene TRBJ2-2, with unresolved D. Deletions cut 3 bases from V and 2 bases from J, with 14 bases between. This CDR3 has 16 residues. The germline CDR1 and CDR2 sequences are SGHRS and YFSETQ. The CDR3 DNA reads TGCGCCAGCAGCTCCCAGAACAGTCCTAACACCGGGGAGCTGTTTTTT. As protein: CASSSQNSPNTGELFF.

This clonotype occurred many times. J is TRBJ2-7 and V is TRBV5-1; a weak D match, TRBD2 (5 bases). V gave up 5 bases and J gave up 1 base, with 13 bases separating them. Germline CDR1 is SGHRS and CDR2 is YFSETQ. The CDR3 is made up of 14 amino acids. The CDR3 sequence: CASRDGGFSYEQYF. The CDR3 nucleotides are TGCGCCAGCAGGGACGGAGGTTTTTCCTACGAGCAGTACTTC. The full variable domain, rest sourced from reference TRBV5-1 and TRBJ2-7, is KAGVTQTPRYLIKTRGQQVTLSCSPISGHRSVSWYQQTPGQGLQFLFEYFSETQRNKGNFPGRFSGRQFSNSRSEMNVSTLELGDSALYLCASRDGGFSYEQYFGPGTRLTVT.

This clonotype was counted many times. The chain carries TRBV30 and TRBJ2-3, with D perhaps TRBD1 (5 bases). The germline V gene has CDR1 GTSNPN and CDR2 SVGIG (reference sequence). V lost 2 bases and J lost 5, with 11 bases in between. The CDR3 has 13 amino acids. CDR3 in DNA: TGTGCCTGGAGTCTTCAGGGTGGAGATACGCAGTATTTT. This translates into CAWSLQGGDTQYF. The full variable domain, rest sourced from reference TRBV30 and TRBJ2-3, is SQTIHQWPATLVQPVGSPLSLECTVEGTSNPNLYWYRQAAGRGLQLLFYSVGIGQISSEVPQNLSASRPQDRQFILSSKKLLLSDSGFYLCAWSLQGGDTQYFGPGTRLTVL.

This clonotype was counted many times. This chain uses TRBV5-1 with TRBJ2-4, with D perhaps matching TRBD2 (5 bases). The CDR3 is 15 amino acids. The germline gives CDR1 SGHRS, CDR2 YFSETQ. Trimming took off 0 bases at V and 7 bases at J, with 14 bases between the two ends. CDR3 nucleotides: TGCGCCAGCAGCTTGGTAGAGGGAAGAGGGAACATTCAGTACTTC. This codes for CASSLVEGRGNIQYF.

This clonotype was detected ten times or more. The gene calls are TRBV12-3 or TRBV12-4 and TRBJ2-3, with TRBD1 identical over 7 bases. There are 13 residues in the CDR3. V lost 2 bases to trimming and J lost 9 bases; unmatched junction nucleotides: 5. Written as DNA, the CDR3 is TGTGCCAGCAGTTTAACCAGGGGGAACACGCAGTATTTT. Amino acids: CASSLTRGNTQYF.

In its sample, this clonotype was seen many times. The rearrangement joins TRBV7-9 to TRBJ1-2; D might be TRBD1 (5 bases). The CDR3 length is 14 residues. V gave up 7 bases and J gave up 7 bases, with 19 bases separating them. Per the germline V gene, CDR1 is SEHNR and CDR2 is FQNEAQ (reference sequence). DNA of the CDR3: TGTGCCAGCACCCCTCCGGAGGGGTGGTTTGGCTACACCTTC. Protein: CASTPPEGWFGYTF.

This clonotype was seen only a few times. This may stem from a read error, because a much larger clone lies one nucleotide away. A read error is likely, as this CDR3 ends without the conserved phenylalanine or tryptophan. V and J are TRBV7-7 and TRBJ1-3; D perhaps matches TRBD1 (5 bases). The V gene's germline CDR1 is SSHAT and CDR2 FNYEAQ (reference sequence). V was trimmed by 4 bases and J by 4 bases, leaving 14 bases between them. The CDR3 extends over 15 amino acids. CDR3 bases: TGTGCCAGCAGCTCGGGACCCTCCCTCGGAAACACCATATATATT. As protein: CASSSGPSLGNTIYI.

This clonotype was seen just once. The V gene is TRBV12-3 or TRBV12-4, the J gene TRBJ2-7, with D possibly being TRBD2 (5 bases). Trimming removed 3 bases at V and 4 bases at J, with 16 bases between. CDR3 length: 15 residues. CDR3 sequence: CASSFRPSLSYEQYF. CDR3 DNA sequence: TGTGCCAGCAGTTTTCGGCCTAGCCTCAGTTACGAGCAGTACTTC.